Described below is a single T cell receptor (beta chain) sequence and its context. Clones were sequenced by immunoSEQ multiplex PCR, and TCRdb holds only the in-frame ones, with some missing. The table includes about 480,000 clones, around 90% detected once. The sample is drawn from a study of blood T cell repertoires in COVID-19. Between the trimmed V and J ends, which lost 0 bases and 5 bases, there was a span of 12 bases. Per the germline V gene, CDR1 is WNHNN and CDR2 is SYGVQD (reference sequence). The CDR3 loop spans 15 amino acids. The material sequenced was peripheral blood. This chain joins TRBV10-1 and TRBJ2-3; D may be TRBD2 (6 bases). This receptor was identified in a woman aged 50 to 65 with COVID-19, enrolled during active disease. The CDR3: CASSESGLLRDTQYF. The DNA of the CDR3 is TGCGCCAGCAGTGAGTCGGGACTCCTTAGAGATACGCAGTATTTT.